This T cell receptor (beta chain) was recovered during a study of blood T cell repertoires in COVID-19. Looking at the study overall: Sources were T cells, B-cell-depleted T cells, or PBMCs; the material itself was cDNA or gDNA.

Germline CDR1 and CDR2: SGHTA and FQGNSA. The CDR3 consists of 16 residues. Trimming stripped 4 bases from V and 3 bases from J, with 18 bases between. Participants spanned ages about 18 to 90 years and resided in 20 to 30 US areas. Clinical histories supplied by participants themselves formed the basis of cohort assignment. Some clones are missing from TCRdb's copy, which holds only in-frame ones; the method was immunoSEQ multiplex PCR. The repertoire holds 160,000 or so clones, with around 84% as singletons. This rearrangement joins TRBV7-2 to TRBJ2-5, with D possibly being TRBD1 (5 bases). Sequenced input: PBMCs or T cells enriched from blood (not recorded which). The source is a man aged 35-49 years who had recovered from COVID-19. This CDR3 is CASSSRQGGDKETQYF. The CDR3 DNA reads as TGTGCCAGCAGCTCCCGGCAGGGCGGTGACAAAGAGACCCAGTACTTC.